The rows below give T cell receptor beta chains drawn from one sample of a study of shared T cell receptors in the human thymus. The method was immunoSEQ multiplex PCR; TCRdb's version includes in-frame clones alone and lacks a portion of them. Of hundreds of thousands of clones listed, 95% are singletons. The sequenced sample was thymocytes. All receptors derive from a human donor. Both conserved end residues are part of each CDR3.

TRBV10-3	TRBJ1-4	CASSGQGNEKLFF
TRBV7-6	TRBJ1-1	CASSLAPGRPRTEAFF
TRBV10-1	TRBJ2-7	CASSGDRERNEQYF
TRBV2	TRBJ2-5	CASSEATAPEGPFQETQYF
TRBV18	TRBJ1-1	CASSSKGGKNTEAFF
TRBV28	TRBJ2-2	CASSSPGANTGELFF
TRBV7-3	TRBJ2-1	CASSPDRLYNEQFF
TRBV19	TRBJ2-3	CASSIMRTSGSPDTQYF
TRBV5-4	TRBJ1-3	CASSLTGSAGNTIYF
TRBV27	TRBJ2-7	CASSLGPFLAGLYEQYF
TRBV7-3	TRBJ1-2	CASSRMGKWGYTF
TRBV5-6	TRBJ1-4	CASSQPGGTGNNEKLFF
TRBV6-5	TRBJ2-7	CASSYWASGIYEQYF
TRBV27	TRBJ2-7	CASSMNRSPHHEQYF
TRBV28	TRBJ2-1	CASSLTQGSGSSYNEQFF
TRBV27	TRBJ1-1	CASSLYGLNTEAFF
TRBV5-1	TRBJ2-7	CASSTRLAGQEQYF
TRBV19	TRBJ2-4	CASSPLGLAGGLGAKNIQYF
TRBV6-6	TRBJ2-1	CASSGDSGAEQFF
TRBV11-2	TRBJ2-7	CASSPRTEQYF
TRBV12-5	TRBJ2-7	CASGRTDLRYEQYF
TRBV27	TRBJ2-7	CASSLSEGLGTGSYEQYF
TRBV5-6	TRBJ2-1	CATASGKLTYNEQFF
TRBV5-8	TRBJ2-3	CASSSARQVSDTQYF
TRBV28	TRBJ1-2	CASKGNDGYTF
TRBV28	TRBJ2-2	CASSLWGWRDRNTGELFF
TRBV5-6	TRBJ1-5	CASSLKGRGHSNQPQHF
TRBV21-1	TRBJ2-3	CASSKGASTDTQYF
TRBV19	TRBJ2-2	CASSPAGTGELFF
TRBV10-1	TRBJ2-7	CASSESGGYEQYF
TRBV18	TRBJ1-1	CASSVDSNTEAFF
TRBV9	TRBJ1-1	CASSLRGLTGKTEAFF
TRBV5-4	TRBJ2-1	CASSSIGFHNEQFF
TRBV27	TRBJ2-1	CASSGDRGYYNEQFF
TRBV23-1	TRBJ1-1	CASSQSKRGMNTEAFF
TRBV9	TRBJ2-7	CASSPTPDGGPYEQYF
TRBV11-1	TRBJ1-1	CASSLRAPMNTEAFF
TRBV5-1	TRBJ2-3	CASSLNTQGGTTPSTDTQYF
TRBV7-9	TRBJ1-5	CASSLAKAGRDQPQHF
TRBV14	TRBJ2-5	CASSQGTSQKTQYF
TRBV4-2	TRBJ2-1	CASSCRTGRVANEQFF
TRBV5-4	TRBJ2-3	CASSQCDKGCTDTQYF
TRBV7-2	TRBJ2-7	CASSPTLERQEYEQYF
TRBV7-9	TRBJ1-4	CAIGNWGLQATNEKLFF
TRBV7-2	TRBJ2-1	CASSLAQLRLSYNEQFF
TRBV28	TRBJ1-1	CASARDRAGHNTEAFF
TRBV28	TRBJ1-4	CASSLRGLTTNEKLFF
TRBV5-4	TRBJ2-2	CASSLEYGANTGELFF
TRBV29-1	TRBJ2-1	CSGTGLAGFSYNEQFF
TRBV28	TRBJ1-6	CASSLWRQNNSPLHF
TRBV15	TRBJ1-1	CATSRAGDSHYTEAFF
TRBV28	TRBJ2-1	CASSWRGFLVVGTRMGNEQFF
TRBV25-1	TRBJ2-3	CASSIAGGTDTQYF
TRBV30	TRBJ2-2	CASLTGELFF
TRBV28	TRBJ1-5	CASSPGSGNQPQHF
TRBV11-2	TRBJ2-7	CASSQERTFSYEQYF
TRBV28	TRBJ2-4	CASGLRDTQVLAKNIQYF
TRBV27	TRBJ2-3	CASSYAGGGTDTQYF
TRBV7-6	TRBJ2-1	CASRMFSSSYNEQFF